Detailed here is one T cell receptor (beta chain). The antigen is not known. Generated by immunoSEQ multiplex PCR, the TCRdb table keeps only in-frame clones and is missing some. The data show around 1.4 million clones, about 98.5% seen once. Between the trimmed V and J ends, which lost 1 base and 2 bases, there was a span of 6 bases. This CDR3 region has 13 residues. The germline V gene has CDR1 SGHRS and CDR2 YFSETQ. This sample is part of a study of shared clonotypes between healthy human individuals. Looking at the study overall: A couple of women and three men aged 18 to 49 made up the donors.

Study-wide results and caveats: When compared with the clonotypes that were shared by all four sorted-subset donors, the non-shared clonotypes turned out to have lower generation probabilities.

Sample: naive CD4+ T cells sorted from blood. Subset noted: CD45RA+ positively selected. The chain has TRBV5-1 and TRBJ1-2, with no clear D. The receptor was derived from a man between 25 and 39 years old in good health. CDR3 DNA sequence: TGCGCCAGCAGCTTGACAGAGAACTATGGCTACACCTTC. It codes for CASSLTENYGYTF.